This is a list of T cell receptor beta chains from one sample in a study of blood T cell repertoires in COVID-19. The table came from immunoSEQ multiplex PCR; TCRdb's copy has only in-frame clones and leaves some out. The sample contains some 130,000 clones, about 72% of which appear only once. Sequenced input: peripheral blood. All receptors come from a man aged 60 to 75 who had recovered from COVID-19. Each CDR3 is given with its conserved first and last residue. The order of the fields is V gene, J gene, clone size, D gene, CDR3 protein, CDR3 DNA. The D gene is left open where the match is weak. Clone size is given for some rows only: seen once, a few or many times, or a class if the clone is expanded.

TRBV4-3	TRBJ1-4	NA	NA	CASSRTPTNEKLFF	TGCGCCAGCAGCCGGACACCAACTAATGAAAAACTGTTTTTT
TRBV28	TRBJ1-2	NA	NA	CASSSRRLIYGYTF	TGTGCCAGCAGTTCTCGCAGACTGATTTATGGCTACACCTTC
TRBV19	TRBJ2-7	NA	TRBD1	CASSAGTDSYEQYF	TGTGCCAGTAGCGCCGGGACAGACTCCTACGAGCAGTACTTC
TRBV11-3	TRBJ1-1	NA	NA	CASSQEGNTEAFF	TGTGCCAGCAGCCAAGAGGGGAACACTGAAGCTTTCTTT
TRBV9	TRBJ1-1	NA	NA	CASSVHTNTEAFF	TGTGCCAGCAGCGTACACACGAACACTGAAGCTTTCTTT
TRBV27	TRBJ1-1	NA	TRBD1	CASSATGGHYYTEAFF	TGTGCCAGCAGCGCGACAGGGGGCCACTATTACACTGAAGCTTTCTTT
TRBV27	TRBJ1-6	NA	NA	CASSFRLSPLHF	TGTGCCAGCAGTTTTCGTCTTTCACCCCTCCACTTT
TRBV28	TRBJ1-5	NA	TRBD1	CASKGQGSNQPQHF	TGTGCCAGCAAAGGACAGGGGAGCAATCAGCCCCAGCATTTT
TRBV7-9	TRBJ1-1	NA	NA	CASSLAGGRNTEAFF	TGTGCCAGCAGCTTAGCGGGGGGGCGAAACACTGAAGCTTTCTTT
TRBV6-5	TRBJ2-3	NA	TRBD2	CASSLAGGGPTDTQYF	TGTGCCAGCAGTTTAGCGGGAGGTGGCCCCACAGATACGCAGTATTTT
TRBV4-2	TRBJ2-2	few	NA	CASSQVLGGNTGELFF	TGTGCCAGCAGCCAAGTCTTGGGGGGGAACACCGGGGAGCTGTTTTTT
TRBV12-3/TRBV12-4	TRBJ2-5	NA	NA	CASSSRGETQYF	TGTGCCAGCAGTTCCAGGGGAGAGACCCAGTACTTC
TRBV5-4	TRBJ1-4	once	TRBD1	CASSLDRADEKLFF	TGTGCCAGCAGCCTGGACAGGGCGGATGAAAAACTGTTTTTT
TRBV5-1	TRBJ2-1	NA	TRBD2	CASSQTGLAGSGQFF	TGCGCCAGCAGCCAAACGGGACTAGCGGGGTCGGGGCAGTTCTTC
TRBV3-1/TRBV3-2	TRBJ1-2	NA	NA	CASSQVTEPNYGYTF	TGTGCCAGCAGCCAAGTGACAGAGCCTAACTATGGCTACACCTTC
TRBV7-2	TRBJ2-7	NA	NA	CASSLVAGEQYF	TGTGCCAGCAGCTTAGTGGCGGGGGAGCAGTACTTC
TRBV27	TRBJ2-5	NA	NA	CASSLCRVSQETQYF	TGTGCCAGCAGTTTATGCAGGGTGAGTCAAGAGACCCAGTACTTC
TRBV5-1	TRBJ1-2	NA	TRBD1	CASSLEGQIYGYTF	TGCGCCAGCAGCTTGGAGGGACAGATATATGGCTACACCTTC
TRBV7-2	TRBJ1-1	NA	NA	CASSLVSPAVGYTEAFF	TGTGCCAGCAGCTTAGTCTCCCCCGCGGTTGGGTACACTGAAGCTTTCTTT
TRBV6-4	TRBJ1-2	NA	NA	CAAGGDYGYTF	TGTGCTGCCGGGGGTGACTATGGCTACACCTTC
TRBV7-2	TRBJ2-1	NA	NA	CASSVQVRRGNEQFF	TGTGCCAGCAGCGTTCAGGTCAGGAGGGGCAATGAGCAGTTCTTC
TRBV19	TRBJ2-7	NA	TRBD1	CASSPRTGPSYEQYF	TGTGCCAGTAGTCCTAGGACAGGGCCCTCCTACGAGCAGTACTTC
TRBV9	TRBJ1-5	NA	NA	CASSVDGYSNQPQHF	TGTGCCAGCAGCGTAGACGGTTATAGCAATCAGCCCCAGCATTTT
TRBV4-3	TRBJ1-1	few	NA	CASSRDSGGNTEAFF	TGCGCCAGCAGCCGGGATTCGGGGGGGAACACTGAAGCTTTCTTT
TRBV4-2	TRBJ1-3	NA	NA	CASSQEPGYRNTIYF	TGTGCCAGCAGCCAAGAGCCCGGGTATCGAAACACCATATATTTT
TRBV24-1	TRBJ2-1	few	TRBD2	CATSDPSGRHYNEQFF	TGTGCCACCAGTGACCCTAGCGGGAGGCACTACAATGAGCAGTTCTTC
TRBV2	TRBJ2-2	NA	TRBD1	CASSPDRGLTGELFF	TGTGCCAGCAGCCCCGACAGGGGCCTCACCGGGGAGCTGTTTTTT
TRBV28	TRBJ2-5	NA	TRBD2	CASSPALAGAETQYF	TGTGCCAGCAGCCCTGCCCTAGCGGGGGCAGAGACCCAGTACTTC
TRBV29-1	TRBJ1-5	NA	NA	CSVGGRGNQPQHF	TGCAGCGTTGGAGGCCGAGGCAATCAGCCCCAGCATTTT
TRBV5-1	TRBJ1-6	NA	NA	CASRSELTVGSPLHF	TGCGCCAGCAGATCAGAATTGACAGTAGGTTCACCCCTCCACTTT
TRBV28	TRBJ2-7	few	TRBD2	CASSFFTSGTYEQYF	TGTGCCAGCAGTTTCTTCACTAGCGGGACGTACGAGCAGTACTTC
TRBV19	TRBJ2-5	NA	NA	CASSTSDTPSTQYF	TGTGCCAGTAGTACTTCGGACACCCCCTCGACCCAGTACTTC
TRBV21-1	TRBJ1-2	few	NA	CASSGEDRANYGYTF	TGTGCCAGCAGCGGTGAAGACAGGGCTAACTATGGCTACACCTTC
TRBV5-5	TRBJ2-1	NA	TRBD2	CASSSGLAGGNEQFF	TGTGCCAGCAGCTCGGGACTAGCGGGGGGGAATGAGCAGTTCTTC
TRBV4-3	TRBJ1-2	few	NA	CASSQDLGGDGYTF	TGCGCCAGCAGCCAAGATCTTGGGGGGGATGGCTACACCTTC
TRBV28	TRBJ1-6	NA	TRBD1	CASSTGQGVSSYNSPLHF	TGTGCCAGCAGCACGGGACAGGGAGTAAGCTCCTATAATTCACCCCTCCACTTT
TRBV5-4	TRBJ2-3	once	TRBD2	CASSTDLTSGTDTQYF	TGTGCCAGCAGCACCGATTTGACTAGCGGCACAGATACGCAGTATTTT
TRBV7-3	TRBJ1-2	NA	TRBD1	CASSPGTGNGYTF	TGTGCCAGCAGCCCCGGGACAGGGAACGGCTACACCTTC
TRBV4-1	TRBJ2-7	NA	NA	CASSHGAAVGYEQYF	TGCGCCAGCAGCCATGGGGCGGCCGTAGGCTACGAGCAGTACTTC
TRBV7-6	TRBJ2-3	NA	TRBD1	CASSFTGADTDTQYF	TGTGCCAGCAGCTTTACAGGGGCAGACACAGATACGCAGTATTTT
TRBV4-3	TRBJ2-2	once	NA	CASSQEWGDTGELFF	TGCGCCAGCAGCCAAGAATGGGGGGACACCGGGGAGCTGTTTTTT
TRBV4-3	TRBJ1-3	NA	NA	CASSQDHLGAVDTIYF	TGCGCCAGCAGCCAAGATCATTTGGGGGCGGTGGACACCATATATTTT